This T cell receptor (beta chain) is drawn from a study of blood T cells in healthy people across ages. Of note for this clonotype: Its target is unknown.

Study results and caveats: The CMV status of each donor remained undetermined, and this could have confounded shifts in expanded clonotypes.

The authors ran a second PCR of 7 to 11 cycles using a sample-barcoded 5' primer and a J-beta primer mix. TCRdb reanalysed the 5' RACE reads using MiXCR and keeps one entry per CDR3 protein. The repertoire holds approximately 960,000 distinct CDR3 sequences, with about 27% as singletons. This CDR3 region has 14 residues. Germline V CDR1 and CDR2: PRHDT, FYEKMQ (reference sequence). V gave up 6 bases and J gave up 1 base; unmatched junction bases: 3. At least 7 million PBMCs were isolated per sample. These sequences were also reported in another study, on T cells of mothers and their children. This second report adds: Three healthy Caucasian mothers served as donors, and their six children did as well.

The sample taken for sequencing was blood. The rearrangement links TRBV13 to TRBJ2-3, with 8 bases aligning to TRBD2. The TCR sequence derives from a woman aged 40 to 50 in good health. The CDR3 DNA reads as TGTGCCAGCAGGAGCGGGGGACGCACAGATACGCAGTATTTT. Translation: CASRSGGRTDTQYF.